This TCR beta chain was profiled in a study of blood T cells in healthy people across ages. J was trimmed by 6 bases and V by 4 bases; bases with no gene match: 12. This CDR3 has 17 amino acids. From germline, CDR1 is SGDLS and CDR2 YYNGEE. A second PCR, run for roughly 7 to 11 cycles, used a sample-barcoded 5' primer plus a J-beta primer mix. Each cDNA molecule was tagged by a template-switch adaptor that had 12 random nucleotides. Each CDR3 protein gets one entry after TCRdb re-called the 5' RACE reads with MiXCR. The table lists just over 1 million distinct CDR3 sequences, 45% of them singletons. Worth noting for this clonotype: Its specificity is unknown.

Whole-study findings and limits: There was a strong correlation between TCR beta diversity and naive T cell percentage. Per million T cells, TCR beta diversity dropped about linearly as age rose.

Russia was home to the donors, healthy Caucasian individuals aged roughly 6 to 95. The chain joins TRBV9 to TRBJ1-6, with 8 bases that match TRBD1. The sample was blood. This TCR was recovered from a woman aged 55-70 years in good health. CDR3 protein: CASSRTPGTGFNSPLHF. CDR3 bases: TGTGCCAGCAGCCGGACCCCGGGGACAGGTTTTAATTCACCCCTCCACTTT.